Listed here are 3 T cell receptor beta chains from one sample, sequenced in a study of blood T cell repertoires in COVID-19. Measured with immunoSEQ multiplex PCR; TCRdb has only the in-frame clones, and not every one. The table lists around 97,000 clones, about 90% of them singletons, with about 20% in the top ten. The specimen sequenced was peripheral blood. These receptors were obtained from a human donor in a cohort sampled during active COVID-19.

J is TRBJ2-7 and V is TRBV5-4; D is undetermined. V dropped 1 base and J dropped 6 bases, with 8 bases sitting between them. This CDR3 has 12 residues. CDR1 SGHNT and CDR2 YYREEE come from the germline V gene (reference sequence). The CDR3 region is CASSLQRSEQYF. The CDR3 DNA sequence: TGTGCCAGCAGCTTGCAGCGAAGCGAGCAGTACTTC.

The chain uses TRBV28 and TRBJ2-2, with D possibly matching TRBD2 (5 bases). Trimming removed 3 bases from V and 5 bases from J, with 13 bases in between. The CDR3 has 15 amino acids. Germline V gene sequence: CDR1 MDHEN, CDR2 SYDVKM. CDR3 amino acids: CASSLRGRGTGELFF. The DNA for the CDR3 is TGTGCCAGCAGTTTGCGAGGGCGAGGAACCGGGGAGCTGTTTTTT. Full variable domain (remainder filled in from reference TRBV28 and TRBJ2-2): DVKVTQSSRYLVKRTGEKVFLECVQDMDHENMFWYRQDPGLGLRLIYFSYDVKMKEKGDIPEGYSVSREKKERFSLILESASTNQTSMYLCASSLRGRGTGELFFGEGSRLTVL.

This clone appeared a single time. J is TRBJ1-5 and V is TRBV7-9; D is unresolved. V lost 1 base and J 5 bases, leaving 9 bases between the germline ends. The CDR3 runs 14 residues. Germline V gives CDR1 SEHNR, CDR2 FQNEAQ (reference sequence). CDR3 region: CASSLGGSDQPQHF. The CDR3 coding sequence is TGTGCCAGCAGCTTAGGAGGGAGTGATCAGCCCCAGCATTTT. The full variable domain, in which reference TRBV7-9 and TRBJ1-5 provide the parts outside the CDR3, is DTGVSQNPRHKITKRGQNVTFRCDPISEHNRLYWYRQTLGQGPEFLTYFQNEAQLEKSRLLSDRFSAERPKGSFSTLEIQRTEQGDSAMYLCASSLGGSDQPQHFGDGTRLSIL.